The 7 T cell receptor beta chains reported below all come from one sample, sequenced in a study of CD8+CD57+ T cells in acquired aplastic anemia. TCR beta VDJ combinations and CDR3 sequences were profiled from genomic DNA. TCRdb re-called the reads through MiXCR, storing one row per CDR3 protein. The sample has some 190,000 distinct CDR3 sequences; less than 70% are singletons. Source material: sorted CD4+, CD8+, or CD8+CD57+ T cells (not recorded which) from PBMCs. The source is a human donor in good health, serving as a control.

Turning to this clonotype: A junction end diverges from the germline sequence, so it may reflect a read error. Here the CDR3 reads CATSDSDDYEQYF. The CDR3 coding sequence is TGTGCCACCAGCGATTCCGACGACTACGAGCAGTACTTC. The chain couples TRBV24-1 to TRBJ2-7; no definite D call. The CDR3 loop spans 13 amino acids. Germline loops: CDR1 KGHDR, CDR2 SFDVKD.

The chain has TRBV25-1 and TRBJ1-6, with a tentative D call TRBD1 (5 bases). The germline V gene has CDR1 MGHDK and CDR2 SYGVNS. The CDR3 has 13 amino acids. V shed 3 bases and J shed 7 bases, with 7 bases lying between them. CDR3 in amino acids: CASSDQGNSPLHF. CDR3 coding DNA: TGTGCCAGCAGTGACCAGGGAAATTCACCCCTCCACTTT.

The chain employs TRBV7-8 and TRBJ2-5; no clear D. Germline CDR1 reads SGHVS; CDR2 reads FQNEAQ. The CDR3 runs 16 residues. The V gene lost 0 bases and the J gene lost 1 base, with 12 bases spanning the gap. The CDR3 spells CASSLAANQPQETQYF. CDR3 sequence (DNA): TGTGCCAGCAGCTTAGCAGCAAATCAGCCCCAAGAGACCCAGTACTTC.

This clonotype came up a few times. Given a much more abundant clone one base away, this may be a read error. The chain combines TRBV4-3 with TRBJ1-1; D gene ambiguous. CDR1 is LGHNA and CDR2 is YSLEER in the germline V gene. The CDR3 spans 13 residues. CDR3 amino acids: CASSQDENAEAFF. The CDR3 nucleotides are TGCGCCAGCAGCCAAGACGAGAACGCTGAAGCTTTCTTT.

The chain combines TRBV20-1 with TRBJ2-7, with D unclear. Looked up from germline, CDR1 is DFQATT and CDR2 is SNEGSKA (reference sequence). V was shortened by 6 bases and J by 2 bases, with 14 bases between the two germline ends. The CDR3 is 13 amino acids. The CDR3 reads CSASSHSAYEQYV. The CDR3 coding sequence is TGCAGTGCCTCCTCCCACTCGGCCTACGAGCAGTACGTC.

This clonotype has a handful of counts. CDR3 in DNA: TGTGCCAGCAGCCTAAGACAGGGGGCGAACTATGGCTACACCTTC. It encodes CASSLRQGANYGYTF. The V and J genes are TRBV27 and TRBJ1-2; 10 bases match TRBD1. V was clipped by 6 bases and J by 2 bases; unmatched bases: 6. Germline CDR1 reads MNHEY; CDR2 reads SMNVEV (reference sequence). The CDR3 sequence is 15 residues long.

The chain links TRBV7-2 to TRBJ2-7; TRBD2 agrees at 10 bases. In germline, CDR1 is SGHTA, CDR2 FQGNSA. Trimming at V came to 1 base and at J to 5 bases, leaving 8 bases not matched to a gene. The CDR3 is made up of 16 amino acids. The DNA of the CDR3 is TGTGCCAGCAGCTTAGGGGAGCGGGGGGGCGTCCACGAGCAGTACTTC. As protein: CASSLGERGGVHEQYF.